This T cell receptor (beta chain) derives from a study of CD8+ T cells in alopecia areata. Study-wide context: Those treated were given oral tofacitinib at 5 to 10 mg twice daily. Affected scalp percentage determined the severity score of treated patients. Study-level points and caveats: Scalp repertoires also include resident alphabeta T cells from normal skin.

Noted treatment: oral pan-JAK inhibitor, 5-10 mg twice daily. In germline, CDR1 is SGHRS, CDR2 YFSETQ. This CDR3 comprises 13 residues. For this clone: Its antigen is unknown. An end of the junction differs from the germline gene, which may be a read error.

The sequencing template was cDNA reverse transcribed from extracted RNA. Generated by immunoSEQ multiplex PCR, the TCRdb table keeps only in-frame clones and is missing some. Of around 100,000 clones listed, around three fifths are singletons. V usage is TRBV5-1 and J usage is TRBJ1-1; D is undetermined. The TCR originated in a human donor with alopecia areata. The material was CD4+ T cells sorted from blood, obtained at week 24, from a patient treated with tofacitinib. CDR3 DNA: TGCGCCAGCCGCTTCGAAAGGAACACTGAAGCTTTCTTT. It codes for CASRFERNTEAFF.